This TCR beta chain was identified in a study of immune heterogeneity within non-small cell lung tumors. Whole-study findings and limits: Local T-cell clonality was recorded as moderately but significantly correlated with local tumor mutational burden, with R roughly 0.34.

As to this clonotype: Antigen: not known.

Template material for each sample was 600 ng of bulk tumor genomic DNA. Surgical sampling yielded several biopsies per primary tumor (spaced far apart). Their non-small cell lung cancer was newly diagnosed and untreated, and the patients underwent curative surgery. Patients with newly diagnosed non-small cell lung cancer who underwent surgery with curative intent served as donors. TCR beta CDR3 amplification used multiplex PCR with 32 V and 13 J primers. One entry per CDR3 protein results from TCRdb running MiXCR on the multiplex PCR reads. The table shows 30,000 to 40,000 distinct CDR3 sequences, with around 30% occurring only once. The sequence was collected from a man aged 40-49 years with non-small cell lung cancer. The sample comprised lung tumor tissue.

The CDR3 loop is CASSLEGSGELFF. The CDR3 region has the DNA TGTGCCAGCAGCTTAGAGGGCTCCGGGGAGCTGTTTTTT. The chain has TRBV7-2 and TRBJ2-2, with D hard to call. This CDR3 contains 13 residues. V lost 1 base to trimming and J lost 6 bases, with 6 bases between them. The germline V gene encodes CDR1 SGHTA and CDR2 FQGNSA.